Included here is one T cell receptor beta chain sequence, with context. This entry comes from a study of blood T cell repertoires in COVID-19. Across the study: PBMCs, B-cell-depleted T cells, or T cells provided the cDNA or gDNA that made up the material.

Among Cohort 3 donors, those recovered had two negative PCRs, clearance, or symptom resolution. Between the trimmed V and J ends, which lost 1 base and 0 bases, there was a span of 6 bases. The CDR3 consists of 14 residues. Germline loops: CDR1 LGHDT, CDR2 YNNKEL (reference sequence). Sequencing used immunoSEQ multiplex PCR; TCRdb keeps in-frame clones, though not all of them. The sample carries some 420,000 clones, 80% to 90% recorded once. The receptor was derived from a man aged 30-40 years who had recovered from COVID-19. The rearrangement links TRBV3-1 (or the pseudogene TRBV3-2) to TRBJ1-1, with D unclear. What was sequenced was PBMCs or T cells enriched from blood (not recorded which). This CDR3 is CASSQVLVNTEAFF. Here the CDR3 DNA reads TGTGCCAGCAGCCAAGTCTTAGTGAACACTGAAGCTTTCTTT.